This TCR beta chain emerged from a study of blood T cell repertoires in COVID-19. On the study more broadly: Both acute and convalescent COVID-19 samples were obtained from the United States, Italy and Spain. Sample material is recorded as cDNA or gDNA derived from T cells, B-cell-depleted T cells, or PBMCs.

In the study's own analysis: Amplifying reference gene primers gave estimates of nucleated cell counts. Repertoires were generated with immunoSEQ multiplex PCR, while TCRdb's copy carries only in-frame clones and drops some. The DNA gave D and trimming, while V, J and clone size come from that table. Here the sample spans about 130,000 clones, 85% being singletons. Seattle enrolled patients during active infection and tracked them longitudinally. Sample: peripheral blood. The TCR comes from a woman older than 75 with COVID-19, enrolled during active disease.

CDR3 bases: TGTGCCAGCAGCGTCCGAAGAGGAGAGCAGTACTTC. Its translation is CASSVRRGEQYF. The rearrangement links TRBV5-4 to TRBJ2-7; no clear D gene. V dropped 4 bases and J dropped 7 bases, with 12 bases sitting between them. The CDR3 consists of 12 residues. Germline assignment: CDR1 SGHNT and CDR2 YYREEE (reference sequence).